A single sample is the source of the 3 T cell receptor beta chains below, sequenced in a study of glioma-infiltrating T cells. The iRepertoire nested amplicon-rescue multiplex PCR amplified TCR alpha and beta CDR3s from RNA. MiXCR, run by TCRdb on the multiplex PCR reads, gives a single entry per CDR3 protein. The sample includes 300,000 to 450,000 distinct CDR3 sequences, approximately 42% of them seen just once. Sequencing was carried out using glioma tissue, nonneoplastic brain tissue, or PBMCs (not recorded which). The receptor source for this set is a human donor with low-grade glioma or glioblastoma, undergoing nonglioma brain surgery, or in good health (not recorded which).

The J gene is TRBJ1-2, the V gene TRBV28, with unresolved D. The CDR3 is 20 amino acids. Looked up from germline, CDR1 is MDHEN and CDR2 is SYDVKM. The V end lost 9 bases, the J end lost 5 bases, and 37 bases lay between the germline ends. The CDR3 is CARRSPFVGQDVLLGYGYTF. CDR3 coding DNA: TGTGCCAGAAGGTCACCCTTCGTAGGGCAGGACGTCCTGCTAGGGTATGGCTACACCTTC.

This chain connects TRBV5-1 to TRBJ1-1, with 9 positions matching TRBD1. The germline gives CDR1 SGHRS, CDR2 YFSETQ. Unmatched junction bases numbered 6, after V lost 2 bases and J lost 4 bases. The CDR3 has 15 residues. CDR3 sequence: CASSFTGGGPTEAFF. CDR3 in DNA: TGCGCCAGCAGCTTTACAGGGGGCGGCCCCACTGAAGCTTTCTTT.

The chain combines TRBV6-1 with TRBJ2-5, with a possible D match to TRBD1 (6 bases). Per the germline V gene, CDR1 is MNHNS and CDR2 is SASEGT. V was shortened by 6 bases and J by 5 bases, with 19 bases between the two germline ends. The CDR3 runs to 15 residues. The chain's CDR3 is CASRQNNRVGETQYF. CDR3 nucleotides: TGTGCCAGCAGACAAAATAACAGGGTTGGGGAGACCCAGTACTTC.